This entry is about one T cell receptor beta chain. A second PCR of about 6 to 12 cycles used a sample-barcoded 5' primer and a J-beta primer mix. Each CDR3 protein is one row after TCRdb ran MiXCR on the 5' RACE reads. The sample shows over 1,300,000 distinct CDR3 sequences, roughly 59% of them seen only once. These data are taken from a study of blood T cells in healthy people across ages. The clonotype originates from a man between 18 and 35 years old in good health. Material for sequencing was blood.

Here the CDR3 reads CSVTPGQADEQFF. The CDR3 DNA is TGCAGCGTCACCCCGGGACAGGCAGATGAGCAGTTCTTC. J is TRBJ2-1 and V is TRBV29-1; 8 bases fit TRBD1. The germline gives CDR1 SQVTM, CDR2 ANQGSEA. Germline trimming cut 6 bases from V and 8 bases from J; bases unmatched to any gene: 9. The CDR3 is 13 residues long.